The TCR beta chain under discussion was sequenced for a study of OX40 agonist ivuxolimab in advanced cancers. Study summary: Two cutaneous melanoma patients and one hepatocellular carcinoma patient, three in all, had partial responses.

Trimming stripped 9 bases from V and 6 bases from J, with 12 bases between. The CDR3 is 11 residues long. Germline values: CDR1 ENHRY, CDR2 SYGVKD. Method: immunoSEQ multiplex PCR; TCRdb's copy keeps in-frame clones and lacks some. The sample contains around 31,000 clones, approximately 90% of which appear only once. The sequencing here drew on CD4+ or CD8+ T cells sorted from blood, taken in a trial of the OX40 agonist ivuxolimab. The clonotype originates from an adult with an advanced solid tumor such as melanoma, head and neck, liver or kidney cancer. The chain recombines TRBV10-3 with TRBJ2-7, with TRBD1 as a possible D gene (6 bases). CDR3 bases: TGTGCCATTAGGGGGACGGTCGAGCAGTACTTC. As protein: CAIRGTVEQYF.